One and the same sample provided the 18 T cell receptor beta chains below, sequenced in a study of blood T cell repertoires in COVID-19. Sequenced by immunoSEQ multiplex PCR; TCRdb stores in-frame clones only, minus some. This table has 95,000 to 150,000 clones, roughly four fifths appearing once. Material: peripheral blood. These receptor sequences come from a human donor in a cohort sampled during active COVID-19.

This chain uses TRBV15 with TRBJ2-6; TRBD1 matches at 8 bases. J was trimmed by 0 bases and V by 1 base; bases with no gene match: 11. The CDR3 runs to 20 residues. Germline V gene data show CDR1 as LNHNV and CDR2 as YYDKDF (reference sequence). The chain's CDR3 is CATSRGRPGQVASGANVLTF. CDR3 nucleotides: TGTGCCACCAGCAGAGGGCGACCGGGACAGGTCGCCTCTGGGGCCAACGTCCTGACTTTC.

The chain is built from TRBV5-1 and TRBJ2-7, with 9 bases fitting TRBD1. In germline, CDR1 is SGHRS, CDR2 YFSETQ. J was trimmed by 2 bases and V by 6 bases; bases with no gene match: 3. This CDR3 is built from 13 residues. The CDR3 protein is CASKRTGAYEQYF. The CDR3 bases are TGCGCCAGCAAGCGGACAGGGGCCTACGAGCAGTACTTC.

The chain links TRBV4-3 to TRBJ2-7; unclear D gene. The V end lost 1 base, the J end lost 3 bases, and 10 bases lay between the germline ends. CDR3 length: 14 amino acids. CDR1 and CDR2 (germline): LGHNA, YSLEER. DNA for the CDR3: TGCGCCAGCAGCCAAGGCACCAGGTACTACGAGCAGTACTTC. Translated, it gives CASSQGTRYYEQYF.

The chain links TRBV3-1 (or the pseudogene TRBV3-2) to TRBJ1-2, with 8 bases fitting TRBD1. The J segment lost 2 bases and the V segment lost 5 bases, leaving 16 bases of the junction unmatched. The germline V gene encodes CDR1 LGHDT and CDR2 YNNKEL (reference sequence). This CDR3 has 18 residues. The CDR3 here is CASSSKEASRGRNYGYTF. The CDR3, as DNA: TGTGCCAGCAGCTCAAAGGAGGCGTCCAGGGGGCGCAACTATGGCTACACCTTC.

This chain connects TRBV29-1 to TRBJ2-1; D may be TRBD2 (6 bases). Germline V CDR1 and CDR2: SQVTM, ANQGSEA. V was shortened by 5 bases and J by 8 bases, with 19 bases between the two germline ends. The CDR3 spans 14 residues. The CDR3 sequence: CSVRGLQDPHEQFF. The CDR3 DNA sequence: TGCAGCGTTAGGGGACTCCAAGATCCACATGAGCAGTTCTTC.

This chain uses TRBV21-1 with TRBJ2-1; the table calls TRBD1, which could not be checked here. TRBV21-1 is shown as a pseudogene. The CDR3 extends over 15 amino acids. CDR3 residues: CATREHRGPDNEQFF. CDR3 coding DNA: TGTGCCACCAGGGAGCACAGGGGCCCCGACAATGAGCAGTTCTTC.

The chain carries TRBV10-2 and TRBJ2-2, with 7 positions matching TRBD1. This CDR3 is 15 amino acids long. From germline, CDR1 is WSHSY and CDR2 SAAADI. Trimming at V came to 1 base and at J to 7 bases, leaving 6 bases not matched to a gene. CDR3: CASSEWGRDSGELFF. DNA of the CDR3: TGCGCCAGCAGTGAGTGGGGCAGGGACAGCGGGGAGCTGTTTTTT.

The gene calls are TRBV5-1 and TRBJ2-5; possible D gene TRBD1, 6 bases. Germline CDR1 and CDR2: SGHRS and YFSETQ. CDR3 length: 15 residues. V shed 3 bases and J shed 2 bases, with 14 bases lying between them. For the CDR3, the DNA is TGCGCCAGCAGCTCCCCACAGGGTATGCAAGAGACCCAGTACTTC. Amino acid sequence: CASSSPQGMQETQYF. The complete variable domain, with remaining parts taken from reference TRBV5-1 and TRBJ2-5, reads KAGVTQTPRYLIKTRGQQVTLSCSPISGHRSVSWYQQTPGQGLQFLFEYFSETQRNKGNFPGRFSGRQFSNSRSEMNVSTLELGDSALYLCASSSPQGMQETQYFGPGTRLLVL.

This chain uses TRBV5-6 with TRBJ2-7, with D perhaps TRBD2 (5 bases). From germline, CDR1 is SGHDT and CDR2 YYEEEE. This CDR3 region has 13 residues. Trimming shortened V by 0 bases and J by 3 bases, and 7 bases separated the two germline ends. The CDR3 here is CASSLGTLYEQYF. The CDR3 DNA follows: TGTGCCAGCAGCTTGGGGACTCTCTACGAGCAGTACTTC.

The V and J genes are TRBV11-1 and TRBJ1-3, with D possibly being TRBD1 (6 bases). V lost 3 bases and J 5 bases, leaving 8 bases between the germline ends. The CDR3 spans 13 residues. Germline CDR1 and CDR2: SGHAT and FQDESV (reference sequence). The CDR3 sequence is CASSLDSRNTIYF. The DNA of the CDR3 is TGTGCCAGCAGCTTGGACAGCCGAAACACCATATATTTT.

This clone was observed a few times. J is TRBJ2-7 and V is TRBV3-1 (or the pseudogene TRBV3-2); no clear D. The CDR3 spans 14 residues. Trimming took off 2 bases at V and 7 bases at J, with 15 bases between the two ends. CDR1 and CDR2 (germline): LGHDT, YNNKEL (reference sequence). The CDR3 loop reads CASSQTPAPEEQYF. CDR3 coding DNA: TGTGCCAGCAGCCAAACTCCGGCTCCGGAGGAGCAGTACTTC.

CDR3 nucleotides: TGTGCCAGTAGCGGGACAGCGGACGACACTGAAGCTTTCTTT. Its protein product is CASSGTADDTEAFF. The chain carries TRBV19 and TRBJ1-1; 7 bases agree with TRBD1. From germline, CDR1 is LNHDA and CDR2 SQIVND (reference sequence). V was clipped by 6 bases and J by 3 bases; unmatched bases: 7. The CDR3 totals 14 residues.

This clone was observed a few times. V usage is TRBV3-1 (or the pseudogene TRBV3-2) and J usage is TRBJ2-3, with 7 bases aligning to TRBD1. The CDR3 sequence is 14 residues long. V trimming: 2 bases; J trimming: 4 bases; junction bases outside the gene matches: 3. Germline V CDR1 and CDR2: LGHDT, YNNKEL (reference sequence). The CDR3 DNA reads TGTGCCAGCAGCCAAACTACAGGGGCAGATACGCAGTATTTT. It yields the protein CASSQTTGADTQYF.

The chain couples TRBV10-3 to TRBJ2-2, with 7 nucleotides matching TRBD2. Germline CDR1 and CDR2: ENHRY and SYGVKD. The CDR3 contains 16 residues. Germline trimming cut 4 bases from V and 0 bases from J; bases unmatched to any gene: 5. The CDR3 coding sequence is TGTGCCATCAGTGGGCGGACTAGTGCGAACACCGGGGAGCTGTTTTTT. This encodes CAISGRTSANTGELFF.

The CDR3, as DNA: TGTGCCAGCAGTGCGACAGGGGGCGAGTGGGAGACCCAGTACTTC. This codes for CASSATGGEWETQYF. J is TRBJ2-5 and V is TRBV2, with 10 nucleotides matching TRBD1. Germline V gives CDR1 SNHLY, CDR2 FYNNEI. Losses at the gene ends were 4 bases for V and 5 bases for J; bases not matched to a gene: 7. This CDR3 comprises 15 residues.

V is TRBV6-5 and J is TRBJ1-5, with D possibly TRBD1 on 5 matching bases. Germline CDR1 reads MNHEY; CDR2 reads SVGAGI. Deletions cut 8 bases from V and 5 bases from J, with 16 bases between. The length of the CDR3 is 14 residues. The CDR3 coding sequence is TGTGCCAGCCGCACGGGGGGGGTAGATCAGCCCCAGCATTTT. This encodes CASRTGGVDQPQHF.

The chain carries TRBV5-1 and TRBJ2-7, with 7 positions matching TRBD2. The ends lost 8 bases at V and 6 bases at J; junction bases unmatched: 5. Germline CDR1 SGHRS, CDR2 YFSETQ. There are 11 residues in the CDR3. The CDR3 DNA follows: TGCGCCAGTCGTGGGAGGGGCGAGCAGTACTTC. Translating gives CASRGRGEQYF. Full variable domain (outside the CDR3, taken from reference TRBV5-1 and TRBJ2-7): KAGVTQTPRYLIKTRGQQVTLSCSPISGHRSVSWYQQTPGQGLQFLFEYFSETQRNKGNFPGRFSGRQFSNSRSEMNVSTLELGDSALYLCASRGRGEQYFGPGTRLTVT.

V is TRBV3-1 (or the pseudogene TRBV3-2) and J is TRBJ1-4, with D maybe TRBD1 (5 bases). The V and J ends lost 4 bases and 11 bases respectively, with 20 bases between them. The CDR3 spans 15 residues. The V gene's germline CDR1 is LGHDT and CDR2 YNNKEL (reference sequence). The CDR3 DNA follows: TGTGCCAGCAGCCTGTATCAGGGCGTGATAGACAAACTGTTTTTT. The encoded protein is CASSLYQGVIDKLFF.